One sample yielded the 29 T cell receptor beta chains listed below, sequenced in a study of blood T cell repertoires in COVID-19. Profiled with immunoSEQ multiplex PCR; TCRdb holds only in-frame clones, not every one. The repertoire holds hundreds of thousands of clones, with roughly four fifths as singletons. Material: PBMCs or T cells enriched from blood (not recorded which). All receptors derive from a man aged 35 to 55 who had been exposed to COVID-19.

The chain joins TRBV30 to TRBJ1-2, with a weak D call TRBD1 (6 bases). The V end was cut by 3 bases, the J end by 4 bases, with 18 bases between. This CDR3 has 15 residues. CDR1 is GTSNPN and CDR2 is SVGIG in the germline V gene (reference sequence). In nucleotides, the CDR3 is TGTGCCTGGAGGACTCACGGGGGGGGCGGCTATGGCTACACCTTC. Translating it yields CAWRTHGGGGYGYTF. Supplemented by reference TRBV30 and TRBJ1-2, the full variable domain reads SQTIHQWPATLVQPVGSPLSLECTVEGTSNPNLYWYRQAAGRGLQLLFYSVGIGQISSEVPQNLSASRPQDRQFILSSKKLLLSDSGFYLCAWRTHGGGGYGYTFGSGTRLTVV.

The J gene is TRBJ2-7, the V gene TRBV9; D perhaps matches TRBD2 (6 bases). CDR1 and CDR2 (germline): SGDLS, YYNGEE. The CDR3 runs 14 residues. Trimming shortened V by 2 bases and J by 3 bases, and 12 bases separated the two germline ends. CDR3 residues: CASSVGGTDYEQYF. CDR3 coding DNA: TGTGCCAGCAGCGTCGGCGGGACGGACTACGAGCAGTACTTC.

The gene calls are TRBV11-3 and TRBJ2-1, with 12 bases aligning to TRBD2. Germline CDR1 SGHNT, CDR2 YENEEA. The trim removed 3 bases at V and 2 bases at J, leaving 2 bases unmatched. The CDR3 loop spans 16 amino acids. CDR3 bases: TGTGCCAGCAGCTTCAGGACTAGCGGGGCCTACAATGAGCAGTTCTTC. This encodes CASSFRTSGAYNEQFF.

This clone was found a few times. The chain employs TRBV6-5 and TRBJ1-1; D is unclear. Germline V gene data show CDR1 as MNHEY and CDR2 as SVGAGI. The germline V and J ends were trimmed by 0 bases and 9 bases, with 11 bases remaining between them. CDR3 length: 13 residues. The CDR3 DNA is TGTGCCAGCAGTTACTCTTCGGGTGTAAAAGCTTTCTTT. Translating it yields CASSYSSGVKAFF.

The chain uses TRBV7-9 and TRBJ1-6; a weak D match, TRBD1 (5 bases). Per germline, CDR1 SEHNR and CDR2 FQNEAQ (reference sequence). This CDR3 comprises 12 residues. The V end was cut by 5 bases, the J end by 14 bases, with 13 bases between. CDR3 sequence: CASSPQGTTLHF. DNA for the CDR3: TGTGCCAGCAGCCCCCAGGGTACAACCCTCCACTTT.

The count of this clone is one. The chain is built from TRBV24-1 and TRBJ2-3, with 9 positions matching TRBD2. The CDR3 has 14 residues. The germline CDR1 and CDR2 sequences are KGHDR and SFDVKD. Losses at the gene ends were 3 bases for V and 9 bases for J; bases not matched to a gene: 6. The CDR3 DNA reads TGTGCCACCAGTGATGCCGGGACTAGCCGCACGCAGTATTTT. Its protein product is CATSDAGTSRTQYF.

This clone was counted only a few times. J is TRBJ1-4 and V is TRBV7-2; TRBD1 agrees at 10 bases. Per germline, CDR1 SGHTA and CDR2 FQGNSA. This CDR3 has 15 residues. V dropped 5 bases and J dropped 7; count of bases not matched to a gene: 7. This CDR3 is CASSPWGQGSEKLFF. In DNA form, the CDR3 reads TGTGCCAGCAGCCCATGGGGACAGGGGAGTGAAAAACTGTTTTTT.

This chain connects TRBV7-9 to TRBJ1-1; possibly TRBD1 for D (5 bases). V lost 6 bases, J lost 0 bases, and 14 bases lay in between. Germline V lookup: CDR1 SEHNR, CDR2 FQNEAQ (reference sequence). The CDR3 is 15 amino acids. The CDR3: CASRMGQGLNTEAFF. The DNA for the CDR3 is TGTGCCAGCAGGATGGGTCAGGGCTTGAACACTGAAGCTTTCTTT.

The chain uses TRBV2 and TRBJ2-1; a weak D match, TRBD2 (6 bases). The CDR3 totals 12 residues. V shed 9 bases and J shed 7 bases, with 13 bases lying between them. CDR1 and CDR2 (germline): SNHLY, FYNNEI. CDR3 sequence reads: CASSIAENEQFF. CDR3 DNA sequence: TGTGCCAGTTCAATAGCGGAAAATGAGCAGTTCTTC.

This chain joins TRBV19 and TRBJ2-1, with D maybe TRBD1 (5 bases). There are 17 residues in the CDR3. Trimming cost V 3 bases and J 5 bases, with 20 bases left between them. Germline V CDR1 and CDR2: LNHDA, SQIVND (reference sequence). CDR3 sequence: CASSIPLVRAKDNEQFF. The CDR3 coding sequence is TGTGCCAGTAGTATTCCCCTTGTCAGGGCCAAAGACAATGAGCAGTTCTTC.

The V and J genes are TRBV23-1 and TRBJ1-2; no clear D. TRBV23-1 is an ORF, with its function uncertain. Between the trimmed V and J ends, which lost 6 bases and 4 bases, there was a span of 27 bases. This CDR3 is 18 amino acids long. CDR3 region: CASSHISTKILACYGYTF. CDR3 coding DNA: TGCGCCAGCAGCCACATTTCGACGAAGATTCTAGCTTGCTATGGCTACACCTTC.

The chain is built from TRBV7-2 and TRBJ2-3; TRBD2 agrees at 8 bases. The CDR3 has 15 amino acids. The V and J ends lost 5 bases and 2 bases, in that order; junction bases with no gene match: 6. Germline V gene lookup returns CDR1 SGHTA and CDR2 FQGNSA. CDR3 nucleotide sequence: TGTGCCAGCAGCACAGCGGGAGAAGTCACAGATACGCAGTATTTT. Its translation: CASSTAGEVTDTQYF.

The chain employs TRBV7-9 and TRBJ1-2; a possible D gene is TRBD1 (6 bases). CDR1 is SEHNR and CDR2 is FQNEAQ in the germline V gene (reference sequence). The CDR3 is 13 amino acids. V lost 4 bases to trimming and J lost 4 bases, with 10 bases between them. The CDR3 DNA follows: TGTGCCAGCAGCTCCAGGGGTGCCTATGGCTACACCTTC. It encodes CASSSRGAYGYTF.

The chain links TRBV6-1 to TRBJ1-2; the D gene is possibly TRBD1 (6 bases). Germline V gene data show CDR1 as MNHNS and CDR2 as SASEGT. The CDR3 runs to 13 residues. V lost 3 bases, J lost 3 bases, and 8 bases lay in between. The chain's CDR3 is CASSDRQDYGYTF. In nucleotides, the CDR3 is TGTGCCAGCAGTGACAGACAGGACTATGGCTACACCTTC.

Comments on this clone: Other nucleotide sequences in the sample specify the same CDR3. The chain employs TRBV9 and TRBJ2-7, with 10 bases fitting TRBD2. The CDR3 runs 15 residues. V lost 0 bases to trimming and J lost 2 bases; unmatched junction nucleotides: 2. Germline loops: CDR1 SGDLS, CDR2 YYNGEE. CDR3 region: CASSVGTSGTYEQYF. The CDR3 nucleotides read TGTGCCAGCAGCGTAGGTACTAGCGGGACCTACGAGCAGTACTTC.

The chain links TRBV6-5 to TRBJ2-5, with 11 bases that match TRBD1. The CDR3 runs to 14 residues. Germline values: CDR1 MNHEY, CDR2 SVGAGI. V shed 6 bases and J 4 bases; nucleotides not matched to a gene: 4. CDR3 region: CASSTGTGGETQYF. CDR3 sequence (DNA): TGTGCCAGCAGCACCGGGACAGGGGGAGAGACCCAGTACTTC.

J is TRBJ1-6 and V is TRBV14; D unclear. The CDR3 covers 20 residues. V was shortened by 4 bases and J by 2 bases, with 24 bases between the two germline ends. Germline CDR1 SGHDN, CDR2 FVKESK. The CDR3 sequence is CASSLSYTWRARTYNSPLHF. In nucleotides, the CDR3 is TGTGCCAGCAGCCTCTCCTACACGTGGAGGGCGCGAACCTATAATTCACCCCTCCACTTT.

V and J are TRBV10-1 and TRBJ2-1; 10 bases are shared with TRBD2. Trimming removed 3 bases from V and 10 bases from J; junction bases left unmatched: 9. Germline V gives CDR1 WNHNN, CDR2 SYGVQD (reference sequence). The CDR3 runs to 15 residues. Written as DNA, the CDR3 is TGCGCCAGCAGTGAATGGACTAGCGGTTTCGGGGAGCAGTTCTTC. This translates into CASSEWTSGFGEQFF.

The genes are TRBV5-1 and TRBJ1-2, with D tentatively TRBD1 (6 bases). The CDR3 length is 15 residues. Trimming pared 3 bases from V and 8 bases from J, leaving 20 bases between. The V gene's germline CDR1 is SGHRS and CDR2 YFSETQ. CDR3 nucleotides: TGCGCCAGCAGCTCCCGAGGGGGGGGAGGCGGAGGCTACACCTTC. It encodes CASSSRGGGGGGYTF.

This clone has a handful of counts. This chain connects TRBV9 to TRBJ1-2; 7 bases are shared with TRBD1. Germline lookup yields CDR1 SGDLS and CDR2 YYNGEE. V gave up 0 bases and J gave up 2 bases; unmatched junction bases: 1. The length of the CDR3 is 14 residues. The CDR3 coding sequence is TGTGCCAGCAGCGTAGTACAGGGGAACTATGGCTACACCTTC. It specifies CASSVVQGNYGYTF.

This clone was counted only a few times. The CDR3 here is CASSERMDRDVKDTQYF. The DNA of the CDR3 is TGTGCCAGCAGTGAAAGGATGGACAGGGACGTTAAAGATACGCAGTATTTT. The chain carries TRBV25-1 and TRBJ2-3; TRBD1 matches at 8 bases. From germline, CDR1 is MGHDK and CDR2 SYGVNS. Unmatched junction bases numbered 12, after V lost 2 bases and J lost 5 bases. CDR3 length equals 17 residues.

In its sample, this clone was seen a few times. The rearrangement uses TRBV15 and TRBJ1-1; TRBD1 matches 8 bases. The trim removed 5 bases at V and 0 bases at J, leaving 5 bases unmatched. The germline V gene has CDR1 LNHNV and CDR2 YYDKDF (reference sequence). The CDR3 covers 15 residues. Here the CDR3 reads CATSVGTGMNTEAFF. CDR3 DNA sequence: TGTGCCACCAGCGTAGGGACAGGAATGAACACTGAAGCTTTCTTT.

The chain employs TRBV7-9 and TRBJ1-4; D unresolved. Germline CDR1 SEHNR, CDR2 FQNEAQ (reference sequence). With 7 bases removed from V and 0 bases from J, the gap between germline ends came to 9 bases. The CDR3 loop spans 14 amino acids. The CDR3 protein is CASNTAATNEKLFF. Written as DNA, the CDR3 is TGTGCCAGCAATACTGCGGCAACTAATGAAAAACTGTTTTTT.

This clone showed up just once. This chain links TRBV4-1 with TRBJ1-5; 7 nucleotides match TRBD1. V shed 6 bases, J shed 5 bases, and the junction held 10 bases outside the gene matches. Germline assignment: CDR1 MGHRA and CDR2 YSYEKL. The CDR3 covers 15 residues. CDR3 loop: CASSPTGTPYQPQHF. CDR3 in DNA: TGCGCCAGCAGTCCGACAGGGACTCCTTATCAGCCCCAGCATTTT.

The V call is TRBV5-1, the J call TRBJ1-6; no clear D gene. This CDR3 has 15 amino acids. V was cut by 3 bases and J by 7 bases, with 14 bases left in between. The germline gives CDR1 SGHRS, CDR2 YFSETQ. CDR3 DNA sequence: TGCGCCAGCAGCTATAGCGTCCTGGCCAATTCACCCCTCCACTTT. It codes for CASSYSVLANSPLHF. The whole variable domain, filled in from reference TRBV5-1 and TRBJ1-6, reads KAGVTQTPRYLIKTRGQQVTLSCSPISGHRSVSWYQQTPGQGLQFLFEYFSETQRNKGNFPGRFSGRQFSNSRSEMNVSTLELGDSALYLCASSYSVLANSPLHFGNGTRLTVT.

V gene TRBV30 combines with J gene TRBJ2-7; TRBD1 agrees at 8 bases. The CDR3 extends over 11 amino acids. The V gene's germline CDR1 is GTSNPN and CDR2 SVGIG (reference sequence). V dropped 5 bases and J dropped 5; count of bases not matched to a gene: 2. The CDR3 DNA reads as TGTGCCTGGGACAGGGGAAACGAGCAGTACTTC. Encoded protein: CAWDRGNEQYF.

The chain combines TRBV29-1 with TRBJ2-7; tentative D call: TRBD1 (5 bases). CDR1 and CDR2 (germline): SQVTM, ANQGSEA. The CDR3 covers 13 residues. Between the trimmed V and J ends, which lost 4 bases and 2 bases, there was a span of 12 bases. CDR3 coding DNA: TGCAGCGTTGTCACAGGCGGTGCCTACGAGCAGTACTTC. Translated, it gives CSVVTGGAYEQYF.

The gene calls are TRBV28 and TRBJ2-1; 7 bases align to TRBD2. The germline V gene has CDR1 MDHEN and CDR2 SYDVKM. The CDR3 length is 15 residues. V shed 5 bases and J 7 bases; nucleotides not matched to a gene: 11. The CDR3 DNA is TGTGCCAGCAGTCGGGCCGAGGGAGGGAGGAATGAGCAGTTCTTC. It translates to CASSRAEGGRNEQFF.

The chain combines TRBV6-6 with TRBJ2-5, with TRBD2 identical over 8 bases. The CDR3 is 13 residues long. From germline, CDR1 is MNHNY and CDR2 SVGAGI (reference sequence). V gave up 11 bases and J gave up 5 bases; unmatched junction bases: 10. CDR3 sequence reads: CARRGGGQETQYF. CDR3 DNA sequence: TGTGCCCGCCGAGGCGGGGGGCAGGAGACCCAGTACTTC.